What follows are 18 T cell receptor beta chains derived from one specimen sequenced in a study of OX40 agonist ivuxolimab in advanced cancers. Generated by immunoSEQ multiplex PCR, the TCRdb table keeps only in-frame clones and is missing some. The table lists roughly 79,000 clones, more than 80% of them singletons. Material: CD4+ or CD8+ T cells sorted from blood, obtained in a trial of the OX40 agonist ivuxolimab. The receptors here all came from an adult with an advanced solid tumor such as melanoma, head and neck, liver or kidney cancer.

This rearrangement joins TRBV6-5 to TRBJ2-2, with 9 bases identical to TRBD1. Germline CDR1 MNHEY, CDR2 SVGAGI. V lost 7 bases, J lost 5 bases, and 5 bases stayed unmatched. CDR3 length: 14 amino acids. DNA of the CDR3: TGTGCCAGCACAAGGGACAGGGTGACCGGGGAGCTGTTTTTT. The encoded protein is CASTRDRVTGELFF.

The chain combines TRBV28 with TRBJ2-3; no firm D call. Germline CDR1 reads MDHEN; CDR2 reads SYDVKM. V was trimmed by 5 bases and J by 2 bases, leaving 8 bases between them. The CDR3 is 13 amino acids. CDR3 coding DNA: TGTGCCAGCAGTACTTTAGACACAGATACGCAGTATTTT. Amino acid sequence: CASSTLDTDTQYF.

V gene TRBV28 combines with J gene TRBJ1-1, with D hard to call. Deletions cut 6 bases from V and 0 bases from J, with 14 bases between. The CDR3 is 15 amino acids. Looked up from germline, CDR1 is MDHEN and CDR2 is SYDVKM. The CDR3 sequence is CASRPIDRVNTEAFF. Here the CDR3 DNA reads TGTGCCAGCAGGCCAATCGACCGAGTGAACACTGAAGCTTTCTTT.

This rearrangement joins TRBV25-1 to TRBJ2-7, with a tentative D call TRBD2 (6 bases). There are 12 residues in the CDR3. With 6 bases removed from V and 9 bases from J, the gap between germline ends came to 15 bases. CDR1 MGHDK and CDR2 SYGVNS come from the germline V gene. The CDR3 protein is CASRTGAGGQYF. In DNA, the CDR3 is TGTGCCAGCAGGACCGGGGCCGGGGGGCAGTACTTC.

The chain recombines TRBV19 with TRBJ2-3, with 9 bases identical to TRBD1. This CDR3 is 16 amino acids long. The junction had 9 bases not matched to a gene; V was cut back by 5 bases and J by 3 bases. From germline, CDR1 is LNHDA and CDR2 SQIVND (reference sequence). DNA for the CDR3: TGTGCCAGTAGTGCCCGACAGGGGGGGGAGACAGATACGCAGTATTTT. Encoded protein: CASSARQGGETDTQYF.

The chain joins TRBV9 to TRBJ2-2; 9 bases are a match to TRBD2. The trim removed 3 bases at V and 7 bases at J, leaving 10 bases unmatched. This CDR3 is 16 amino acids long. The germline V gene encodes CDR1 SGDLS and CDR2 YYNGEE. The CDR3 nucleotides read TGTGCCAGCAGCGCTGGAGTAGCGGGAGTTGGCGGGGAGCTGTTTTTT. Translation gives CASSAGVAGVGGELFF.

The V gene is TRBV28, the J gene TRBJ1-1, with D unresolved. CDR1 is MDHEN and CDR2 is SYDVKM in the germline V gene. V shed 3 bases and J shed 10 bases, with 9 bases lying between them. This CDR3 is 11 amino acids long. The CDR3 region is CASSFGKGAFF. As DNA, the CDR3 is TGTGCCAGCAGTTTTGGAAAGGGAGCTTTCTTT.

The CDR3 loop is CASSLIRSNTGELFF. DNA of the CDR3: TGTGCCAGCAGCTTGATCCGGTCCAACACCGGGGAGCTGTTTTTT. The rearrangement uses TRBV11-2 and TRBJ2-2; D call uncertain. Germline V lookup: CDR1 SGHAT, CDR2 FQNNGV. There are 15 residues in the CDR3. V lost 3 bases, J lost 2 bases, and 10 bases lay in between.

This chain links TRBV6-5 with TRBJ2-3, with D possibly matching TRBD1 (6 bases). This CDR3 has 15 amino acids. Looked up from germline, CDR1 is MNHEY and CDR2 is SVGAGI. V was pared by 6 bases and J by 14 bases, with 27 bases between. In nucleotides, the CDR3 is TGTGCCAGCAGAGTACAGGGTCCCACAGATTTCGTGTGGTATTTT. Its translation: CASRVQGPTDFVWYF.

The genes are TRBV7-2 and TRBJ2-1; D is perhaps TRBD2 (5 bases). This CDR3 region has 13 residues. Germline V gene data show CDR1 as SGHTA and CDR2 as FQGNSA. V was trimmed by 5 bases and J by 9 bases, leaving 14 bases between them. As DNA, the CDR3 is TGTGCCAGCAGCCCTTTAGCCGGGGTTGAGCAGTTCTTC. Translating gives CASSPLAGVEQFF.

V gene TRBV28 combines with J gene TRBJ2-3; D gene unclear. V lost 6 bases, J lost 2 bases, and 15 bases lay in between. Germline V gene lookup returns CDR1 MDHEN and CDR2 SYDVKM. The CDR3 sequence is 15 residues long. DNA for the CDR3: TGTGCCAGCAGAGACCCCGGGTCCCCCACAGATACGCAGTATTTT. Protein product: CASRDPGSPTDTQYF.

The rearrangement links TRBV18 to TRBJ2-2; D not certain. Trimming stripped 1 base from V and 0 bases from J, with 9 bases between. Germline CDR1 reads KGHSH; CDR2 reads LQKENI. This CDR3 comprises 16 residues. The DNA of the CDR3 is TGTGCCAGCTCACCACAGGACCCTGCGAACACCGGGGAGCTGTTTTTT. Translated: CASSPQDPANTGELFF.

V is TRBV28 and J is TRBJ2-1, with 8 positions matching TRBD2. V trimming: 4 bases; J trimming: 6 bases; junction bases outside the gene matches: 11. From germline, CDR1 is MDHEN and CDR2 SYDVKM. This CDR3 comprises 16 residues. CDR3 sequence: CASSSPAGVVGNEQFF. The CDR3 DNA is TGTGCCAGCAGTTCTCCAGCGGGAGTTGTAGGCAATGAGCAGTTCTTC.

The chain is built from TRBV2 and TRBJ2-7, with 8 bases fitting TRBD2. The CDR3 contains 15 residues. V lost 6 bases, J lost 6 bases, and 13 bases stayed unmatched. CDR1 SNHLY and CDR2 FYNNEI come from the germline V gene. The CDR3 nucleotides are TGTGCCAGCAGCCCCAGGAGCGGGAGTTCGGGCGAGCAGTACTTC. Amino acid sequence: CASSPRSGSSGEQYF. Looking up the rest from reference TRBV2 and TRBJ2-7 gives the full variable domain: EPEVTQTPSHQVTQMGQEVILRCVPISNHLYFYWYRQILGQKVEFLVSFYNNEISEKSEIFDDQFSVERPDGSNFTLKIRSTKLEDSAMYFCASSPRSGSSGEQYFGPGTRLTVT.

The chain is built from TRBV6-5 and TRBJ1-1, with unresolved D. This CDR3 has 14 residues. The V and J ends lost 4 bases and 1 base respectively, with 10 bases between them. In germline, CDR1 is MNHEY, CDR2 SVGAGI. DNA for the CDR3: TGTGCCAGCAGTTTCTCGGACGGGAACACTGAAGCTTTCTTT. Residues: CASSFSDGNTEAFF.

The rearrangement uses TRBV19 and TRBJ1-1; TRBD1 might be the D (5 bases). From germline, CDR1 is LNHDA and CDR2 SQIVND (reference sequence). The CDR3 runs to 14 residues. V dropped 5 bases and J dropped 2 bases, with 12 bases sitting between them. The CDR3 region is CASSHGTFNTEAFF. The CDR3 DNA follows: TGTGCCAGTAGTCACGGGACGTTTAACACTGAAGCTTTCTTT.

This clone was picked up one time. This chain connects TRBV6-1 to TRBJ1-6, with a weak D call TRBD1 (5 bases). The V gene lost 6 bases and the J gene lost 4 bases, with 10 bases spanning the gap. Germline values: CDR1 MNHNS, CDR2 SASEGT. The CDR3 contains 14 residues. CDR3 in amino acids: CASSPDSYNSPLHF. The CDR3 DNA is TGTGCCAGCAGCCCCGACAGTTATAATTCACCCCTCCACTTT.

The V call is TRBV2, the J call TRBJ1-1, with 9 bases matching TRBD1. V shed 6 bases, J shed 4 bases, and the junction held 6 bases outside the gene matches. The CDR3 spans 14 residues. CDR1 is SNHLY, CDR2 FYNNEI, per germline. In nucleotides, the CDR3 is TGTGCCAGCAGCGGACAGGGGACCAGCACTGAAGCTTTCTTT. As protein: CASSGQGTSTEAFF.